The 14 T cell receptor beta chains below all came from one sample that was sequenced in a study of T cell responses to AZD1222 COVID-19 vaccine. Sequencing was performed with immunoSEQ multiplex PCR; in TCRdb, only in-frame clones are kept and a portion is missing. In the table there are approximately 120,000 clones, around 89% of which are singletons. This specimen consisted of peripheral blood, obtained on day 0 of AZD1222 vaccination. Receptor source: an adult in good health.

The chain combines TRBV10-3 with TRBJ2-5; 12 nucleotides match TRBD2. J gave up 4 bases and V 4 bases, and 4 bases lay outside the gene matches. The CDR3 sequence is 15 residues long. Germline lookup yields CDR1 ENHRY and CDR2 SYGVKD. The CDR3 spells CAISVLTSGGETQYF. The CDR3 DNA is TGTGCCATCAGTGTCCTGACTAGCGGGGGAGAGACCCAGTACTTC.

This rearrangement joins TRBV25-1 to TRBJ2-2; D not resolved. This CDR3 has 15 amino acids. Germline V gene data show CDR1 as MGHDK and CDR2 as SYGVNS. Trimming took 2 bases from V and 1 from J, leaving 8 bases between them. The CDR3 here is CASSEPGVNTGELFF. CDR3 DNA sequence: TGTGCCAGCAGTGAACCCGGCGTGAACACCGGGGAGCTGTTTTTT. Filled out from reference TRBV25-1 and TRBJ2-2, the complete variable domain reads EADIYQTPRYLVIGTGKKITLECSQTMGHDKMYWYQQDPGMELHLIHYSYGVNSTEKGDLSSESTVSRIRTEHFPLTLESARPSHTSQYLCASSEPGVNTGELFFGEGSRLTVL.

This chain joins TRBV5-4 and TRBJ2-5, with D unresolved. Trimming removed 5 bases from V and 4 bases from J, with 6 bases in between. CDR1 is SGHNT and CDR2 is YYREEE in the germline V gene (reference sequence). The CDR3 length is 11 residues. CDR3 protein: CASSTGETQYF. For the CDR3, the DNA is TGTGCCAGCAGTACGGGAGAGACCCAGTACTTC.

The CDR3 nucleotides read TGTGCCAGCAGCTTAGGTCGGGGAGCTTATAGCAATCAGCCCCAGCATTTT. Protein product: CASSLGRGAYSNQPQHF. The gene calls are TRBV7-2 and TRBJ1-5; no clear D gene. The V end lost 1 base, the J end lost 0 bases, and 13 bases lay between the germline ends. From germline, CDR1 is SGHTA and CDR2 FQGNSA. The CDR3 spans 17 residues.

The chain recombines TRBV9 with TRBJ2-1; 9 bases align to TRBD1. Germline values: CDR1 SGDLS, CDR2 YYNGEE. V gave up 4 bases and J gave up 7 bases; unmatched junction bases: 9. The CDR3 has 15 amino acids. For the CDR3, the DNA is TGTGCCAGCAGCCCCCGACAGGGGGACGGGAATGAGCAGTTCTTC. Protein sequence: CASSPRQGDGNEQFF.

The chain uses TRBV12-5 and TRBJ2-1; the D is unclear. Trimming pared 7 bases from V and 4 bases from J, leaving 14 bases between. The CDR3 length is 14 residues. The germline V gene has CDR1 LGHNT and CDR2 FRNRAP. In nucleotides, the CDR3 is TGTGCTAGTGTCCCAGACCGCCCTTACAATGAGCAGTTCTTC. It specifies CASVPDRPYNEQFF.

The chain carries TRBV7-2 and TRBJ2-1; 14 positions match TRBD2. In germline, CDR1 is SGHTA, CDR2 FQGNSA. CDR3 size: 16 residues. V lost 0 bases to trimming and J lost 10 bases; unmatched junction nucleotides: 5. CDR3 sequence reads: CASSLAGTSGGIEQFF. As DNA, the CDR3 is TGTGCCAGCAGCTTAGCCGGGACTAGCGGGGGAATCGAGCAGTTCTTC.

The J gene is TRBJ1-1, the V gene TRBV7-2; no definite D call. Germline V gene lookup returns CDR1 SGHTA and CDR2 FQGNSA. V lost 4 bases, J lost 1 base, and 7 bases lay in between. The CDR3 runs 13 residues. The chain's CDR3 is CASSSSRNTEAFF. The CDR3 DNA follows: TGTGCCAGCAGCTCCTCTCGGAACACTGAAGCTTTCTTT.

The genes are TRBV5-4 and TRBJ2-5; 7 nucleotides agree with TRBD1. The germline V gene has CDR1 SGHNT and CDR2 YYREEE (reference sequence). The CDR3 consists of 13 residues. V shed 6 bases and J 5 bases; nucleotides not matched to a gene: 7. CDR3 amino acids: CASKTGSRETQYF. The CDR3 DNA reads as TGTGCCAGCAAGACAGGGTCCAGGGAGACCCAGTACTTC.

The V gene is TRBV28, the J gene TRBJ1-3; unclear D gene. Germline V lookup: CDR1 MDHEN, CDR2 SYDVKM. The V end was cut by 3 bases, the J end by 3 bases, with 6 bases between. The CDR3 has 13 residues. CDR3 in DNA: TGTGCCAGCAGTTTTGATTTTGGAAACACCATATATTTT. Its translation: CASSFDFGNTIYF.

V and J are TRBV18 and TRBJ1-1; D call uncertain. CDR1 is KGHSH and CDR2 is LQKENI in the germline V gene. V was cut by 2 bases and J by 0 bases, with 7 bases left in between. This CDR3 is built from 14 residues. The CDR3 coding sequence is TGTGCCAGCTCACCAATGGCGATGAACACTGAAGCTTTCTTT. It translates to CASSPMAMNTEAFF.

This clone was recorded once. The chain uses TRBV16 and TRBJ1-5; D uncertain. The CDR3 contains 13 residues. CDR1 is KGHSY, CDR2 FQNENV, per germline. With 5 bases removed from V and 5 bases from J, the gap between germline ends came to 10 bases. This chain's CDR3 is CASSKTRDQPQHF. The CDR3, as DNA: TGTGCCAGCAGCAAGACCAGAGATCAGCCCCAGCATTTT.

The chain couples TRBV9 to TRBJ1-1; D remains ambiguous. The CDR3 loop spans 15 amino acids. Germline V lookup: CDR1 SGDLS, CDR2 YYNGEE. Trimming pared 0 bases from V and 4 bases from J, leaving 13 bases between. The DNA of the CDR3 is TGTGCCAGCAGCGTAGTGGAGGGATCACGCACTGAAGCTTTCTTT. Translation gives CASSVVEGSRTEAFF.

As concerns this clone: At one boundary the junction diverges from the germline segment, which might be a read error. This chain uses TRBV7-7 with TRBJ2-1; 10 bases match TRBD2. Germline V gene lookup returns CDR1 SSHAT and CDR2 FNYEAQ (reference sequence). This CDR3 has 15 residues. The CDR3 DNA follows: TGTGCTAGCAGCTTACGAGCGGGGGGGTACAATGAGCAGTTCTTC. Translated, it gives CASSLRAGGYNEQFF.